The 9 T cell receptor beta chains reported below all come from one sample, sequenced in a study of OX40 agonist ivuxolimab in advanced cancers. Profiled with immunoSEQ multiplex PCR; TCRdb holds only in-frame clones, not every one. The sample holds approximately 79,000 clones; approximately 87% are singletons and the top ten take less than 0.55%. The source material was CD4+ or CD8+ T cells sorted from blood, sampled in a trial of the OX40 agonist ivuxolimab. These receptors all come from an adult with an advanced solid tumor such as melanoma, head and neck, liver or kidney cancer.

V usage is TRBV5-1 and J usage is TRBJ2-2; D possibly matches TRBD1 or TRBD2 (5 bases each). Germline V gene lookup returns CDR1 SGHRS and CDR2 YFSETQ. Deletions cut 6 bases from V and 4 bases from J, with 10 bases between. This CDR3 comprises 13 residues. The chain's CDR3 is CASTGRVTGELFF. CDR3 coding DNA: TGCGCCAGCACGGGACGAGTCACCGGGGAGCTGTTTTTT.

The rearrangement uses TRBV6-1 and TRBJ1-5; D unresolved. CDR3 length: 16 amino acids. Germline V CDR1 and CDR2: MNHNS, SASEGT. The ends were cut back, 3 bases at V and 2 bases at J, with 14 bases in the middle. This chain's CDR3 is CASSDLARGRNQPQHF. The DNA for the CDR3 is TGTGCCAGCAGTGATCTGGCCCGAGGGCGCAATCAGCCCCAGCATTTT.

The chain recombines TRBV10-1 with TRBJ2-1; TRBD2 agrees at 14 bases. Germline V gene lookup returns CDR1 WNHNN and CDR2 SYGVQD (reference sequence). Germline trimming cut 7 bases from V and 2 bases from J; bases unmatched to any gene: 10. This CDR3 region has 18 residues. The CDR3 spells CASMGDKGLAGAYNEQFF. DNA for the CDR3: TGCGCCAGCATGGGGGACAAGGGACTAGCGGGGGCCTACAATGAGCAGTTCTTC.

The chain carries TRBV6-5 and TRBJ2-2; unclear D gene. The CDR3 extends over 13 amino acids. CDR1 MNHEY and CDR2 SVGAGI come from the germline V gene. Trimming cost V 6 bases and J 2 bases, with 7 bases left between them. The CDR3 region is CASSSPNTGELFF. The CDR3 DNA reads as TGTGCCAGCAGCTCACCTAACACCGGGGAGCTGTTTTTT.

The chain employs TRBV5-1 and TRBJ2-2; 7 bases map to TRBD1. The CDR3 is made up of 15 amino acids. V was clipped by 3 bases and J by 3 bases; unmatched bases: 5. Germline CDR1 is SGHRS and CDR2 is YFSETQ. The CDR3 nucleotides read TGCGCCAGCAGCTACGGGACAGTTTACACCGGGGAGCTGTTTTTT. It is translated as CASSYGTVYTGELFF.

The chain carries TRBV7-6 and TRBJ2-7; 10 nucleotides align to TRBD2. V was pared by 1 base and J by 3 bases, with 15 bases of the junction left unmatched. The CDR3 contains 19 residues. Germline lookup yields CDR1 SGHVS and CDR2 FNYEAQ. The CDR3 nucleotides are TGTGCCAGCAGCTTAGTTGGGGGCTACCGGACTAGCGGAAGCTACGAGCAGTACTTC. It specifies CASSLVGGYRTSGSYEQYF.

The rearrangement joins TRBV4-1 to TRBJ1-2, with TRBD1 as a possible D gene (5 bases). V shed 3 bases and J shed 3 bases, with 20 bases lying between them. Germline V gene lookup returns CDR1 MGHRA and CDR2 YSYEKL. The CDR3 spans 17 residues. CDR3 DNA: TGCGCCAGCAGCCACGGGGGGGTTCAGGGTCGGCACTATGGCTACACCTTC. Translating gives CASSHGGVQGRHYGYTF.

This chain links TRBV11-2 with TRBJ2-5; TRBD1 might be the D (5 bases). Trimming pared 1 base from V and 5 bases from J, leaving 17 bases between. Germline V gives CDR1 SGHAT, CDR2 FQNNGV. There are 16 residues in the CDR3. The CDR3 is CASSLGAVRVVETQYF. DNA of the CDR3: TGTGCCAGCAGCTTAGGGGCCGTCAGGGTAGTGGAGACCCAGTACTTC.

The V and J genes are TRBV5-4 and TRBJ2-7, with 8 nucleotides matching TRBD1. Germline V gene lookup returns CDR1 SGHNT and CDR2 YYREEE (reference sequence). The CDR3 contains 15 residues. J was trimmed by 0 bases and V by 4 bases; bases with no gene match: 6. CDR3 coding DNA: TGTGCCAGCAGCGCTGGACAGGGCAGCTCCTACGAGCAGTACTTC. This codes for CASSAGQGSSYEQYF.